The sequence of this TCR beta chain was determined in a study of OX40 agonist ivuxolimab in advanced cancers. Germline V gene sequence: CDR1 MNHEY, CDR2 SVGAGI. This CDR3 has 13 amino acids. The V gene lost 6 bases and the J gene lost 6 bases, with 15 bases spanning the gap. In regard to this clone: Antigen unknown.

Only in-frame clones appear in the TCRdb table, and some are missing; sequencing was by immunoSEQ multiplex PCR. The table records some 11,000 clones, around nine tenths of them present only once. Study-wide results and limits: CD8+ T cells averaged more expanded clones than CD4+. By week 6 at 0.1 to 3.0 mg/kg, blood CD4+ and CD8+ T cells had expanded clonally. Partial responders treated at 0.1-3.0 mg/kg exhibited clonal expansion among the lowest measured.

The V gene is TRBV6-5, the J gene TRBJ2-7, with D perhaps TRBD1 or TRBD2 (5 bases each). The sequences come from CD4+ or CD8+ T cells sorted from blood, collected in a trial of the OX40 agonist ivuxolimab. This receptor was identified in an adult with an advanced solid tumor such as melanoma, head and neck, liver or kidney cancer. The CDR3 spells CASSPLRGSEQYF. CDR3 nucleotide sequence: TGTGCCAGCAGCCCCCTGAGGGGATCCGAGCAGTACTTC.